Each of the 7 T cell receptor beta chains below was sequenced from the same sample in a study of T cell responses to AZD1222 COVID-19 vaccine. Measured with immunoSEQ multiplex PCR; TCRdb has only the in-frame clones, and not every one. The sample lists approximately 150,000 clones; almost 90% were seen once. The input for sequencing was peripheral blood, taken 28 days after the second AZD1222 dose. Every receptor here comes from an adult who received the AZD1222 COVID-19 vaccine.

This chain joins TRBV5-4 and TRBJ2-6; D gene ambiguous. CDR3 length: 15 amino acids. Per the germline V gene, CDR1 is SGHNT and CDR2 is YYREEE (reference sequence). V lost 1 base to trimming and J lost 0 bases, with 5 bases between them. CDR3 sequence: CASSLSISGANVLTF. CDR3 in DNA: TGTGCCAGCAGCTTGTCAATCTCTGGGGCCAACGTCCTGACTTTC.

In DNA form, the CDR3 reads TGTGCCAGCAGTTTAGGGTCGGGAAATTGGGTAGGCGAAAAACTGTTTTTT. This sequence encodes CASSLGSGNWVGEKLFF. The J gene is TRBJ1-4, the V gene TRBV27; D gene ambiguous. From germline, CDR1 is MNHEY and CDR2 SMNVEV (reference sequence). The V end lost 2 bases, the J end lost 8 bases, and 21 bases lay between the germline ends. CDR3 length: 17 amino acids.

The chain carries TRBV6-6 and TRBJ2-3; 10 nucleotides line up with TRBD2. J lost 1 base, V lost 6 bases, and 4 bases had no gene match. There are 15 residues in the CDR3. Germline CDR1 reads MNHNY; CDR2 reads SVGAGI (reference sequence). The CDR3 sequence is CASSKSGRGTDTQYF. In DNA form, the CDR3 reads TGTGCCAGCAGCAAAAGCGGGAGGGGCACAGATACGCAGTATTTT.

The chain joins TRBV12-3 or TRBV12-4 to TRBJ1-5; maybe TRBD1 (5 bases). V was pared by 5 bases and J by 7 bases, with 12 bases between. The CDR3 contains 13 residues. The CDR3 DNA reads as TGTGCCAGCAGTCAGGGAGATCCCCAGCCCCAGCATTTT. Translated: CASSQGDPQPQHF.

In this sample, this clone turned up a few times. The chain has TRBV30 and TRBJ1-4; 8 nucleotides match TRBD1. Trimming removed 4 bases from V and 6 bases from J; junction bases left unmatched: 7. Germline assignment: CDR1 GTSNPN and CDR2 SVGIG (reference sequence). There are 14 residues in the CDR3. The CDR3 loop is CAWNTGQGYEKLFF. For the CDR3, the DNA is TGTGCCTGGAATACCGGACAGGGATATGAAAAACTGTTTTTT.

The chain combines TRBV28 with TRBJ1-5; a possible D gene is TRBD1 (6 bases). V gave up 1 base and J gave up 4 bases, with 14 bases separating them. The CDR3 consists of 16 residues. Germline V gene data show CDR1 as MDHEN and CDR2 as SYDVKM. CDR3 sequence reads: CASSLYGGGLNQPQHF. In nucleotides, the CDR3 is TGTGCCAGCAGTTTATACGGGGGGGGCCTTAATCAGCCCCAGCATTTT.

The genes are TRBV4-2 and TRBJ2-2; 16 bases match TRBD2. Trimming cost V 1 base and J 5 bases; bases outside gene matches: 1. CDR3 length: 17 amino acids. CDR1 is LGHNA and CDR2 is YNFKEQ in the germline V gene. CDR3 residues: CASSQVGLAGGTGELFF. CDR3 coding DNA: TGTGCCAGCAGCCAAGTGGGACTAGCGGGAGGGACCGGGGAGCTGTTTTTT.